Listed here is a single T cell receptor beta chain. What it binds is unknown. The data derive from a study of T cells in Graves' hyperthyroidism and ophthalmopathy. General observations from the study: Blood shared most expanded thyroid clonotypes above 0.001. A model using 13 V-J features told ophthalmopathy apart from stable hyperthyroidism.

This CDR3 has 16 residues. Germline V gene lookup returns CDR1 PRHDT and CDR2 FYEKMQ (reference sequence). With 5 bases clipped from V and 4 bases from J, the junction kept 8 bases outside the gene matches. RNA transcripts provided the source from which TCR beta CDR3 regions were amplified. With the HTBI primer set, the TCR CDR3 went through a first round of RT-PCR. TCRdb reprocessed the multiplex PCR reads with MiXCR, giving one entry per CDR3 protein. The sample includes 450,000 to 600,000 distinct CDR3 sequences, 12% to 15% seen only once; the top ten take roughly 13%. Sample: blood. This chain connects TRBV13 to TRBJ2-3, with 11 bases fitting TRBD2. This sequence originates from a woman aged 40 to 50 with Graves' hyperthyroidism. DNA for the CDR3: TGTGCCAGCAGCGTATTGCTAGCGGGAGGCCCAGATACGCAGTATTTT. Protein: CASSVLLAGGPDTQYF.